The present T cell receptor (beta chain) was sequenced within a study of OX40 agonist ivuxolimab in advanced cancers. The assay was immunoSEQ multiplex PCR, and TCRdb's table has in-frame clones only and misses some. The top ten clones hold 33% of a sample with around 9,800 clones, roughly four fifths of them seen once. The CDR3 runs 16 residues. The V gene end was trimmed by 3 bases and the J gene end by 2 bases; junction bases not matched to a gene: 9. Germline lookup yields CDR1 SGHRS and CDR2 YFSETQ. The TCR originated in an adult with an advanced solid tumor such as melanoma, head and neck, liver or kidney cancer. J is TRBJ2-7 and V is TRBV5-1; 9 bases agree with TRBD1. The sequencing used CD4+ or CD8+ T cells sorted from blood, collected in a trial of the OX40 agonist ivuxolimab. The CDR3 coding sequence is TGCGCCAGCAGCTCTCCCGGGACAGGGCTCCCCTACGAGCAGTACTTC. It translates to CASSSPGTGLPYEQYF.